The 4 T cell receptor beta chains reported below all come from one sample, sequenced in a study of blood T cell repertoires in COVID-19. Data came from immunoSEQ multiplex PCR; TCRdb stores just in-frame clones and leaves some out. Counted here are approximately 120,000 clones, about 82% occurring once; the ten biggest clones make up approximately 5.3%. The material sequenced was peripheral blood. Every receptor here comes from a human donor in a cohort sampled during active COVID-19.

The chain carries TRBV28 and TRBJ1-4; D not certain. The germline CDR1 and CDR2 sequences are MDHEN and SYDVKM. Between the trimmed V and J ends, which lost 8 bases and 2 bases, there was a span of 9 bases. This CDR3 has 13 residues. CDR3: CASLDSTNEKLFF. CDR3 DNA: TGTGCCAGCCTGGACTCCACTAATGAAAAACTGTTTTTT.

Here the CDR3 DNA reads TGTGCCAGCAGCTTATCTCCAGGGGGGACCGGGGAGCTGTTTTTT. Translating gives CASSLSPGGTGELFF. The gene calls are TRBV11-2 and TRBJ2-2; tentative D call: TRBD1 (7 bases). CDR3 length: 15 residues. Germline V lookup: CDR1 SGHAT, CDR2 FQNNGV. Deletions cut 2 bases from V and 5 bases from J, with 12 bases between.

As to this clone: One junction end disagrees with the germline gene, perhaps due to a read error. This chain joins TRBV28 and TRBJ2-1; D is perhaps TRBD1 (5 bases). Germline V CDR1 and CDR2: MDHEN, SYDVKM. The CDR3 has 12 residues. The CDR3 coding sequence is TGTGCCACCAGTGCAGGGTACAATGAGCAGTTCTTC. Its protein product is CATSAGYNEQFF.

This chain uses TRBV9 with TRBJ2-1; D might be TRBD2 (5 bases). This CDR3 is built from 16 residues. Germline V gene lookup returns CDR1 SGDLS and CDR2 YYNGEE. V lost 4 bases and J 0 bases, leaving 14 bases between the germline ends. The chain's CDR3 is CASSPRGSGSYNEQFF. CDR3 sequence (DNA): TGTGCCAGCAGCCCTCGGGGAAGCGGCTCCTACAATGAGCAGTTCTTC. The whole variable domain, filled in from reference TRBV9 and TRBJ2-1, reads DSGVTQTPKHLITATGQRVTLRCSPRSGDLSVYWYQQSLDQGLQFLIQYYNGEERAKGNILERFSAQQFPDLHSELNLSSLELGDSALYFCASSPRGSGSYNEQFFGPGTRLTVL.